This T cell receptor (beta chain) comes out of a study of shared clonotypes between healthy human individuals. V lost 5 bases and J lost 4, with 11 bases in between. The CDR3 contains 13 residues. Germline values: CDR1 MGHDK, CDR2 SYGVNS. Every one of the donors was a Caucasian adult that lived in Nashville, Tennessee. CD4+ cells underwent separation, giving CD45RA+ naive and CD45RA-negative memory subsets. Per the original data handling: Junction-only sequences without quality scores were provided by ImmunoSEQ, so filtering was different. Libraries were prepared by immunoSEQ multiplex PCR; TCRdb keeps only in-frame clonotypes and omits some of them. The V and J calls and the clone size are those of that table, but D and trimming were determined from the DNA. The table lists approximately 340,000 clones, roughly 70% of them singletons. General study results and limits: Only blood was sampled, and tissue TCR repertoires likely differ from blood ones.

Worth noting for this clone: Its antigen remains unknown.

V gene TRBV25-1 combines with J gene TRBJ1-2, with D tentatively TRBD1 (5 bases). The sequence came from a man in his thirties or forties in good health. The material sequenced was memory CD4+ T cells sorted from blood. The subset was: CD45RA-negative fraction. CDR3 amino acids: CASSLQEFYGYTF. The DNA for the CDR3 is TGTGCCAGCAGTTTACAGGAGTTCTATGGCTACACCTTC.